This TCR beta chain was sequenced during a study of Graves' ophthalmopathy and Graves' hyperthyroidism. Study findings and constraints: Appearing in blood as well were most expanded thyroid clonotypes above 0.001 frequency.

The CDR3 loop spans 18 amino acids. J was trimmed by 9 bases and V by 3 bases; bases with no gene match: 18. Germline V gene sequence: CDR1 MNHEY, CDR2 SMNVEV (reference sequence). In its sample, this clonotype was seen many times. Its antigen is undetermined. Amplification from RNA transcripts yielded the TCR beta CDR3 regions. RT-PCR was first run with HTBI primers, then multiplex PCR in a second round. TCRdb re-called the multiplex PCR reads with MiXCR, one entry per CDR3 protein. The top ten hold 1.6% of the sample, which has about 410,000 distinct CDR3 sequences, about a sixth seen once. The receptor was derived from a woman under 30 with Graves' ophthalmopathy. The V call is TRBV27, the J call TRBJ2-2; 8 bases fit TRBD2. The specimen was peripheral blood. For the CDR3, the DNA is TGTGCCAGCAGTTTTAGGTCCTCGGGGGCGGGAGGATCCAGGGAGCTGTTTTTT. Translated, it gives CASSFRSSGAGGSRELFF.